The T cell receptor beta chain described here comes from a study of T cells in Graves' hyperthyroidism and ophthalmopathy. Across the whole study: It was at initial diagnosis, before any treatment, that peripheral blood was collected.

This clonotype was observed at least ten times. The V and J ends lost 4 bases and 2 bases respectively, with 8 bases between them. This CDR3 comprises 13 residues. Germline CDR1 GTSNPN, CDR2 SVGIG (reference sequence). It was RNA transcripts that yielded the amplified TCR beta CDR3 regions. The HTBI set primed first-round TCR CDR3 RT-PCR. TCRdb reanalysed the multiplex PCR reads using MiXCR and keeps one entry per CDR3 protein. The sample lists around 270,000 distinct CDR3 sequences, roughly 19% occurring once. The sequenced sample was blood. The chain joins TRBV30 to TRBJ1-4, with D unresolved. The receptor comes from a man aged 45-65 years with Graves' ophthalmopathy. The CDR3 DNA reads as TGTGCCTGGACCCCTCAGACTAATGAAAAACTGTTTTTT. As protein: CAWTPQTNEKLFF.